Sequencing of this T cell receptor beta chain was carried out in a study of vaccination effects on CD4 cells after COVID-19 (dated by TCRdb to between 2020 and 2023). Turning to the overall study: After vaccination, three convalescent patients were sampled both early (day +14) and late (day +241, +227, +161 respectively). Across the study, the median time from the second dose to post-vaccine sampling was 72 days (range 14 to 241). SARS-CoV-2 spike-specific CD4+ TCR repertoires were compared before and after mRNA vaccination in COVID-19 convalescent patients and in infection-naive vaccine recipients. The full study included roughly 10 COVID-19 convalescent patients and a handful of SARS-CoV-2-naive healthy vaccine recipients. Cultures from other donors in the study were sequenced with the Oncomine TCR Beta short-read assay on an Illumina iSeq 100.

On this clone itself: What antigen it recognizes has not been identified. No base quality values were provided; no much bigger clone lies one nucleotide off.

To identify antigen-specific CD4+ T cell clonotypes by their expansion, the ViraFEST assay first stimulated PBMC with viral peptide pools and then applied TCR sequencing. After approximately eleven days of culture, CD4+ T cells were isolated with the EasySep CD4+ T cell isolation kit. PCR-confirmed SARS-CoV-2 infection had occurred in convalescent patients between March and December 2020, before the Alpha, Beta and Delta variants emerged in the United States. Participants received two doses of either the BNT162b2 or the mRNA-1273 mRNA SARS-CoV-2 vaccine. About 2.1 million PBMC per well were cultured in IMDM with about 5% human AB serum, 10 IU/ml IL-2 and gentamicin, plus 10 ug/ml peptides. On days 3 and 7, half of the culture medium was replaced with fresh IL-2-containing medium. Unless noted otherwise, every peptide stimulation condition was grown in triplicate wells. Using Ficoll-Paque Plus gradient centrifugation, PBMC were separated from whole blood and then either used fresh or cryopreserved at -140C. The overlapping peptide pools covered the spike proteins of SARS-CoV-2 as well as those of the common cold coronaviruses HCoV-NL63, HCoV-OC43 and HCoV-229E. The QIAamp micro DNA kit was used to extract genomic DNA from the cultured CD4+ T cells.

The library was produced with the immunoSEQ multiplex PCR assay. DNA from the CD4+ T cells that had been cultured and isolated underwent TCR beta CDR3 sequencing. For the original study's pipeline: Non-productive TCR sequences were discarded, and reads were trimmed to the CDR3 region, with only CDR3s of 7 or more amino acids retained. Antigen-specific clonotypes were identified using the MANAFEST web app by comparison of expansion in peptide wells against reference cultures. To count as positive, a clone had to show expansion at FDR<0.05 compared with the reference and with all other wells, an odds ratio above 5, and a frequency above 0.1% in two replicate wells. A clonotype was called cross-reactive if it was significantly expanded both in SARS-CoV-2 spike wells and in at least one common cold coronavirus spike condition. Using the stringdist R package, CDR3 similarity was measured by Levenshtein distance, and unrooted trees were constructed with ape in R 3.6.1. TCRdb took this table from immuneACCESS and kept in-frame rearrangements with V and J called. Such tables lack part of the clones; where checked against another copy, unresolved V genes explain under half of the gap, and the rest is unexplained. V, J and clone size are those of that table, while D and trimming were read from the DNA. In this sample the table shows over 10,000 clones, just under 75% of which occur a single time. The top ten hold approximately 31% of the sample.

Study-wide findings and limitations: Among convalescent patients, the spike-reactive repertoire after vaccination was made up mainly of new vaccine-induced clones that were largely distinct from the clones induced by infection. Both infection-induced and vaccine-induced clones contracted markedly at late post-vaccination timepoints, which is consistent with waning T cell responses. The study was limited by a small number of convalescent patients and lacked early post-infection timepoints.

Based on the germline V gene, the CDR1 and CDR2 sequences are SGDLS and YYNGEE. V is pared back by 0 bases and J by 4 bases, with 6 bases lying between the germline termini. The CDR3 starts with the cysteine, ends with the phenylalanine, and has 13 residues. The read is trimmed to its CDR3 DNA, 39 bases read in frame from base 1. Here the sequenced sample was CD4+ T cells from PBMCs cultured with HCoV-NL63 spike peptides, taken after COVID-19 vaccination. What this sample's cell subset or site label stands for: HCoV-NL63 spike overlapping peptide pool stimulation. This sequence was found in a human donor who had a prior SARS-CoV-2 infection. The sequence joins TRBV9 to TRBJ2-3, with the D gene possibly TRBD1 or TRBD2, each one fitting 5 bases. The encoded CDR3 is CASSVVGADTQYF. The sequence in DNA is TGTGCCAGCAGCGTAGTGGGGGCAGATACGCAGTATTTT.